These T cell receptor beta chains were read from a single sample in a study of early T cells in non-severe SARS-CoV-2 infection. MiXCR was run by TCRdb on the 5' RACE reads, yielding one entry per CDR3 protein. The table has about 80,000 distinct CDR3 sequences, 5% seen once. Sequencing used whole blood, obtained at baseline. The receptors were gathered from an adult who was a healthcare worker with PCR-confirmed SARS-CoV-2 infection or an uninfected control (not recorded which). Both conserved end residues are part of each CDR3. The D gene is left open where the match is weak. Clone size is not always given. Where it is, it says once, few, many or a class for expanded clones.

V gene,clone size,J gene,D gene,CDR3 DNA,CDR3 protein
TRBV5-4,few,TRBJ2-2,TRBD2,TGTGCCAGCAACTTAGCGGGTACCGGGGAGCTGTTTTTT,CASNLAGTGELFF
TRBV11-2,few,TRBJ2-5,TRBD2,TGTGCCAGCAGCTCGGGGAGACTAGCGGGAGTAAAGACCCAGTACTTC,CASSSGRLAGVKTQYF
TRBV5-1,many,TRBJ2-1,.,TGCGCCAGCAGCCCCCCCTGGACGACCTACAATGAGCAGTTCTTC,CASSPPWTTYNEQFF
TRBV5-5,.,TRBJ2-2,.,TGTGCCAGCAACCCGATCCGGGGAGGACGCGGGGAGCTGTTTTTT,CASNPIRGGRGELFF
TRBV3-1,many,TRBJ2-1,TRBD2,TGTGCCAGCAGCCAAGTTGGGAGCGGGAGCTTAAATGAGCAGTTCTTC,CASSQVGSGSLNEQFF
TRBV6-6,.,TRBJ2-7,TRBD2,TGTGCCAGCAGCCCCACGAGCGGGAGGCCCGAGCAGTACTTC,CASSPTSGRPEQYF
TRBV7-8,many,TRBJ1-1,.,TGTGCCAGCAGCCCCGACAGTTTTCCTAACACTGAAGCTTTCTTT,CASSPDSFPNTEAFF
TRBV5-5,many,TRBJ2-1,.,TGTGCCAGCAGCTTGGGACGTATAGGGTTCTTC,CASSLGRIGFF
TRBV19,.,TRBJ1-4,.,TGTGCCAGTAGTATCGGACGGATTAAATCTACTAATGAAAAACTGTTTTTT,CASSIGRIKSTNEKLFF
TRBV2,.,TRBJ2-5,.,TGTGCCAGCAGCAAACTAGGCAGAGAGACCCAGTACTTC,CASSKLGRETQYF
TRBV18,many,TRBJ1-1,.,TGTGCCAGCTCACCACCGCAGAACACTGAAGCTTTCTTT,CASSPPQNTEAFF
TRBV11-2,.,TRBJ2-1,TRBD2,TGTGCCAGCAGGCCCATTGGGGGACTAGCGGGAGAGAATGAGCAGTTCTTC,CASRPIGGLAGENEQFF
TRBV20-1,few,TRBJ2-3,TRBD2,TGCAGTGCTAGCGGGCGGGGGTTTTTAGGAACAGATACGCAGTATTTT,CSASGRGFLGTDTQYF
TRBV20-1,few,TRBJ2-6,TRBD2,TGCAGTGCTCGTGGTAGCGGGAGGACCGGAGGGGCCAACGTCCTGACTTTC,CSARGSGRTGGANVLTF
TRBV5-1,many,TRBJ2-7,.,TGCGCCAGCAGCTTGTCCGGTACCCGTTCCTACGAGCAGTACTTC,CASSLSGTRSYEQYF
TRBV28,many,TRBJ2-7,.,TGTGCCAGCAGTACTGGCGGGGTCCTGCCCTACGAGCAGTACTTC,CASSTGGVLPYEQYF
TRBV4-1,many,TRBJ1-4,.,TGCGCCAGCAGCCAAGATGGGACTGGTTTTTGGTTTTTT,CASSQDGTGFWFF
TRBV5-4,many,TRBJ2-7,.,TGTGCCAGCAGCTTGACCAACTCCCTCCACGAGCAGTACTTC,CASSLTNSLHEQYF
TRBV7-9,many,TRBJ2-5,.,TGTGCCAGCAGCCCTCTACCGGGAGAGACCCAGTACTTC,CASSPLPGETQYF
TRBV27,many,TRBJ2-3,TRBD1,TGTGCCAGCAGGCTCCGGCCGACAGGGGTCACAGATACGCAGTATTTT,CASRLRPTGVTDTQYF
TRBV27,many,TRBJ1-5,.,TGTGCCAGCAGTTTCGGGGATAGCAATCAGCCCCAGCATTTT,CASSFGDSNQPQHF
TRBV14,.,TRBJ2-7,.,TGTGCCAGCAGCCAAGGTAGACACCGCTACGAGCAGTACTTC,CASSQGRHRYEQYF
TRBV5-5,many,TRBJ2-1,TRBD1,TGTGCCAGCAGCCTCGAGGGGACAGGCGACAATGAGCAGTTCTTC,CASSLEGTGDNEQFF
TRBV27,many,TRBJ2-3,.,TGTGCCAGCAGTGGAAGAATCAGGAGCACAGATACGCAGTATTTT,CASSGRIRSTDTQYF
TRBV2,.,TRBJ2-2,TRBD2,TGTGCCAGCAATGAGCGGGAGGGCCCAATCGGGGAGCTGTTTTTT,CASNEREGPIGELFF
TRBV19,few,TRBJ2-2,.,TGTGCCAGTAGTATGTTTGCTAGTCTAAGGGCCGGGGAGCTGTTTTTT,CASSMFASLRAGELFF
TRBV29-1,few,TRBJ1-2,TRBD1,TGCAGCGCCTCGGGGGACAGGGGGCGAGGTGATGGCTACACCTTC,CSASGDRGRGDGYTF
TRBV2,medium-sized,TRBJ1-1,.,TGTGCCAGCAGTGAAGGAGGGGTGAGAACTGAAGCTTTCTTT,CASSEGGVRTEAFF
TRBV7-6,.,TRBJ2-7,.,TGTGCCAGCAGCCCGGGGGAAATATACGAGCAGTACTTC,CASSPGEIYEQYF
TRBV2,few,TRBJ2-4,TRBD2,TGTGCCAGCAGCCGGACTAGCCCGGGAAAAAACATTCAGTACTTC,CASSRTSPGKNIQYF
TRBV4-2,many,TRBJ2-7,TRBD1,TGTGCCAGCAGCCAAGAAGGGACAGGGGGGTACGAGCAGTACTTC,CASSQEGTGGYEQYF
TRBV7-7,many,TRBJ1-1,.,TGTGCCAGCAGCCCCGGGTATAACACTGAAGCTTTCTTT,CASSPGYNTEAFF
TRBV6-2/TRBV6-3,few,TRBJ1-5,.,TGTGCCAGCAGTTACTCACCTCCGAATCAGCCCCAGCATTTT,CASSYSPPNQPQHF
TRBV6-6,few,TRBJ2-1,.,TGTGCCACCCGGCAGGTTTACAATGAGCAGTTCTTC,CATRQVYNEQFF
TRBV6-2/TRBV6-3,few,TRBJ2-1,.,TGTGCCAGCAGTTATTTTAGCGCTTCCTACAATGAGCAGTTCTTC,CASSYFSASYNEQFF
TRBV9,many,TRBJ2-5,.,TGTGCCAGCAGCGGTGACTTGAAAGAGACCCAGTACTTC,CASSGDLKETQYF
TRBV29-1,many,TRBJ1-5,.,TGCAGCACCTGGGGGCGGTTCAAACAGCCCCAGCATTTT,CSTWGRFKQPQHF
TRBV19,few,TRBJ1-2,.,TGTGCCAGTAGTACACGCCTGGTTGGGGGACCAGCTAACTATGGCTACACCTTC,CASSTRLVGGPANYGYTF
TRBV4-1,.,TRBJ2-7,.,TGCGCCAGCAGCCAAGCCCCTCAGGGGGAGGGCTACGAGCAGTACTTC,CASSQAPQGEGYEQYF
TRBV27,many,TRBJ1-5,.,TGTGCCAGCAGTTTATCAGGGGATCAGCCCCAGCATTTT,CASSLSGDQPQHF
TRBV20-1,many,TRBJ1-2,.,TGCAGTGCTAGCACGCAAGAATATGGCTACACCTTC,CSASTQEYGYTF
TRBV29-1,.,TRBJ1-1,.,TGCAGCTCCAGCCTATCCGACAGCCTCTACACTGAAGCTTTCTTT,CSSSLSDSLYTEAFF